This T cell receptor beta chain was captured in a study of blood T cells in healthy people across ages. A J-beta primer mix and a sample-barcoded 5' primer were used in a second PCR of roughly 6 to 11 cycles. TCRdb reprocessed the 5' RACE reads with MiXCR, giving one entry per CDR3 protein. The table lists about 800,000 distinct CDR3 sequences, nearly 60% of them singletons, with approximately 23% in the top ten. Trimming removed 3 bases at V and 13 bases at J, with 16 bases between. The CDR3 sequence is 13 residues long. In germline, CDR1 is MRHNA, CDR2 SNTAGT. V usage is TRBV6-4 and J usage is TRBJ2-1; no clear D gene. Sequenced: blood. This TCR came from a man in his thirties or forties in good health. The CDR3 here is CASSEDVGSRQFF. In DNA, the CDR3 is TGTGCCAGCAGTGAGGATGTCGGTAGCCGACAGTTCTTC.